A single sample gave rise to the 21 T cell receptor beta chains below, sequenced in a study of CXCR3-negative and CXCR3-positive naive CD8 T cells. Study-wide results and limits: More hydrophobic TRB CDR3s were found in CXCR3-positive naive cells than in CXCR3-negative naive cells.

UMI labels and 5' RACE were used to prepare the TRB cDNA libraries. From the 5' RACE reads, TCRdb lists one entry per CDR3 protein and no DNA. This sample's clone table lists approximately 100,000 distinct CDR3 sequences. Their recognized antigens are unknown. Sequenced sample: naive CXCR3+ CD8+ T cells from blood. Subset: CD45RO-CCR7+CD27+CD95- naive CD8+ T cells expressing CXCR3 (TNR3+). The origin of the receptors is a human donor in good health. Some clones in this sample may be carry-over from other donors' samples.

The gene calls are TRBV11-2 and TRBJ2-5; TCRdb indicates TRBD1, and absent DNA this call remains unverified. Germline V gene lookup returns CDR1 SGHAT and CDR2 FQNNGV. The CDR3 has 14 amino acids. This CDR3 is CASSTWTDQETQYF.

The genes are TRBV13 and TRBJ2-5; checking the TCRdb D call of TRBD1 is not possible without DNA. Per the germline V gene, CDR1 is PRHDT and CDR2 is FYEKMQ (reference sequence). This CDR3 contains 16 residues. The CDR3: CASSLGEGQTWETQYF.

This chain joins TRBV29-1 and TRBJ2-7. The CDR3 has 13 residues. The V gene's germline CDR1 is SQVTM and CDR2 ANQGSEA. The CDR3 spells CSVELGSSYEQYF.

J is TRBJ2-2 and V is TRBV2; checking the TCRdb D call of TRBD1 is not possible without DNA. CDR1 is SNHLY and CDR2 is FYNNEI in the germline V gene. This CDR3 is built from 16 residues. CDR3 protein: CASSEARTGPTGELFF.

The chain combines TRBV29-1 with TRBJ2-5. CDR1 is SQVTM, CDR2 ANQGSEA, per germline. CDR3 length equals 14 residues. CDR3 sequence: CSVEDPSFWETQYF.

V and J are TRBV11-1 and TRBJ2-7; lacking DNA, the TRBD1 call made by TCRdb goes unchecked. Germline values: CDR1 SGHAT, CDR2 FQDESV (reference sequence). This CDR3 is 15 amino acids long. The CDR3: CASSIRGGADYEQYF.

This sequence joins TRBV15 and TRBJ2-7; TCRdb proposes TRBD1, but this gene call is untestable without DNA. CDR1 is LNHNV, CDR2 YYDKDF, per germline (reference sequence). This CDR3 has 15 amino acids. The CDR3 loop reads CATSRVTGGYDEQYF.

CDR3 amino acids: CASSQTLKRGGPGNEQFF. The genes are TRBV4-3 and TRBJ2-1; TCRdb selects TRBD2, and the lack of DNA leaves this call unchecked. Per germline, CDR1 LGHNA and CDR2 YSLEER. There are 18 residues in the CDR3.

V is TRBV7-9 and J is TRBJ2-3; TCRdb's D call of TRBD1 is untestable without DNA. Germline V gene data show CDR1 as SEHNR and CDR2 as FQNEAQ (reference sequence). This CDR3 is built from 13 residues. This chain's CDR3 is CASCRGSTDTQYF.

V gene TRBV5-6 combines with J gene TRBJ1-1; TCRdb's assignment of TRBD1 cannot be checked, as there is no DNA. This CDR3 spans 15 amino acids. Germline CDR1 SGHDT, CDR2 YYEEEE. The CDR3 loop is CASSLGQGLNTEAFF.

This sequence joins TRBV6-5 and TRBJ2-3; the TRBD2 assignment by TCRdb is unverifiable without DNA. CDR1 and CDR2 from the germline V gene are MNHEY and SVGAGI. The CDR3 has 13 amino acids. CDR3 residues: CASSSLLVDTQYF.

V gene TRBV29-1 combines with J gene TRBJ1-1; checking the TCRdb D call of TRBD1 is not possible without DNA. CDR1 SQVTM and CDR2 ANQGSEA come from the germline V gene. The CDR3 spans 16 residues. CDR3 protein: CSVEGGTGGRINEAFF.

The rearrangement uses TRBV29-1 and TRBJ2-1; no DNA is available, so the TRBD1 call from TCRdb remains unchecked. Germline-derived CDR1 and CDR2 are SQVTM and ANQGSEA. The CDR3 has 13 residues. The CDR3 reads CSGALTGGAEQFF.

This chain joins TRBV12-3 or TRBV12-4 and TRBJ2-1; the TRBD2 assignment by TCRdb is unverifiable without DNA. The CDR3 is 16 amino acids. The CDR3 is CASSLRWLAGDNEQFF.

CDR3 sequence reads: CASSYSTDNSPLHF. The chain has TRBV6-2 or TRBV6-3 and TRBJ1-6. The CDR3 has 14 amino acids. CDR1 is MNHEY and CDR2 is SVGEGT in the germline V gene.

The rearrangement joins TRBV12-3 or TRBV12-4 to TRBJ2-1. The CDR3 is made up of 13 amino acids. The CDR3: CASSSPWDNEQFF.

V and J are TRBV29-1 and TRBJ2-1; TCRdb returns TRBD2, unconfirmable since there is no DNA. This CDR3 spans 13 amino acids. Germline lookup yields CDR1 SQVTM and CDR2 ANQGSEA. CDR3 sequence: CSVDSLAGDEQFF.

The chain is built from TRBV29-1 and TRBJ2-3; the TCRdb call, TRBD1, lacks DNA for checking. The CDR3 is 14 residues long. Germline V gives CDR1 SQVTM, CDR2 ANQGSEA. The CDR3 sequence is CSVDDQGGTDTQYF.

V gene TRBV19 combines with J gene TRBJ2-7; there is no DNA to check the TCRdb D call of TRBD1. The CDR3 covers 14 residues. Per germline, CDR1 LNHDA and CDR2 SQIVND (reference sequence). CDR3 protein: CASSIGQGTYEQYF. Filled out from reference TRBV19 and TRBJ2-7, the complete variable domain reads DGGITQSPKYLFRKEGQNVTLSCEQNLNHDAMYWYRQDPGQGLRLIYYSQIVNDFQKGDIAEGYSVSREKKESFPLTVTSAQKNPTAFYLCASSIGQGTYEQYFGPGTRLTVT.

The chain couples TRBV29-1 to TRBJ2-1. The CDR3 runs to 12 residues. Per germline, CDR1 SQVTM and CDR2 ANQGSEA. The CDR3 is CSVEGLNNEQFF.

The V gene is TRBV6-2 or TRBV6-3, the J gene TRBJ1-2. Germline V gives CDR1 MNHEY, CDR2 SVGEGT. The CDR3 extends over 16 amino acids. CDR3 loop: CASSWPTTYYNYVYTF.